This TCR beta chain was captured in a study of T cells after yellow fever vaccination. Whole-study results and caveats: Clones that expanded after primary vaccination mostly reappeared after the booster (over 95% CD4, roughly 90% CD8).

The V and J ends lost 3 bases and 2 bases respectively, with 8 bases between them. The CDR3 is 14 amino acids. The sample holds many counts of this clonotype. The antigen remains unidentified. TCRdb re-called the 5' RACE reads with MiXCR, one entry per CDR3 protein. There are under 150,000 distinct CDR3 sequences in the sample; roughly 8% occur only once, and about 0.73% lies in the top ten. The chain links TRBV12-3 or TRBV12-4 to TRBJ2-1; D gene ambiguous. This clonotype originated in a man aged 30 to 45 who received the YFV17D yellow fever vaccine. The sample was CD4+ T cells sorted from PBMCs, taken 5 days after the yellow fever booster vaccination. This chain's CDR3 is CASSFILTYNEQFF. DNA for the CDR3: TGTGCCAGCAGTTTCATTCTGACCTACAATGAGCAGTTCTTC.